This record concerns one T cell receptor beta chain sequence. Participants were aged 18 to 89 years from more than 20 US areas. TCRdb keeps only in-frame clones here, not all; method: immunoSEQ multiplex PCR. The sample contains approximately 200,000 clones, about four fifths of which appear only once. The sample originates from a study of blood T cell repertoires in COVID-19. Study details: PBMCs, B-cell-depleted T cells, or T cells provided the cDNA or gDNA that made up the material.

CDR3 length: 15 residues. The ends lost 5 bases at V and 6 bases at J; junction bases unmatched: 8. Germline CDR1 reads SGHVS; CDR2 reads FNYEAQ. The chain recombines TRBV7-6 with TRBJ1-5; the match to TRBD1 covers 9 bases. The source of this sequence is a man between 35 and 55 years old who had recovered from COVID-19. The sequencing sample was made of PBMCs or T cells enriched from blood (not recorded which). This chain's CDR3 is CASSMGQGGIQPQHF. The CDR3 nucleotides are TGTGCCAGCAGCATGGGACAGGGAGGGATTCAGCCCCAGCATTTT.